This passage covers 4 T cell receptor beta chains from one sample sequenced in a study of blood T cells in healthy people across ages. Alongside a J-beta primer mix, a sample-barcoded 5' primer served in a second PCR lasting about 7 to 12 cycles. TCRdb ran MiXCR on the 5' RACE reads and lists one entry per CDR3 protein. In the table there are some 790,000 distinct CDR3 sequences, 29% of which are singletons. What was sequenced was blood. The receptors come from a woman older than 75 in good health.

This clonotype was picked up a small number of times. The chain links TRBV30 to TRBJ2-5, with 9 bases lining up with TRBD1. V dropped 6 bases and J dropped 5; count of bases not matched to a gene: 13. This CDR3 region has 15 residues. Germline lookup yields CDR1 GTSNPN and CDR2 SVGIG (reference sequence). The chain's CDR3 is CACTTDRGKLETQYF. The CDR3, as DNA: TGTGCCTGCACAACCGACAGGGGGAAGCTTGAGACCCAGTACTTC.

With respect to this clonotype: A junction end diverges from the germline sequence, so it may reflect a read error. CDR3 in amino acids: CAISVSGGGTDTHYF. The CDR3 bases are TGTGCCATCAGTGTTAGCGGGGGGGGCACAGATACGCACTATTTT. This chain connects TRBV10-3 to TRBJ2-3, with TRBD2 matching 11 bases. There are 15 residues in the CDR3. Germline CDR1 is ENHRY and CDR2 is SYGVKD.

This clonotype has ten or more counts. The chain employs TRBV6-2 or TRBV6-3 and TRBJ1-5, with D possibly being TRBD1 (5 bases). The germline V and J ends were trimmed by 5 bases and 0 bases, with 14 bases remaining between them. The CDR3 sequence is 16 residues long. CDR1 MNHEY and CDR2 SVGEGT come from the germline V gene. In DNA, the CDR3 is TGTGCCAGCAGTAAATGGGAACAGGCTAGCAATCAGCCCCAGCATTTT. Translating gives CASSKWEQASNQPQHF.

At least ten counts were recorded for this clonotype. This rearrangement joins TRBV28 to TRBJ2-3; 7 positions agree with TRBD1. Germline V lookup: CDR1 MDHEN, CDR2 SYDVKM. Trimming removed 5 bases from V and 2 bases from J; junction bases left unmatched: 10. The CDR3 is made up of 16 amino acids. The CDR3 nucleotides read TGTGCCAGCAGTGGGGGCGAGGACAGGTTCACAGATACGCAGTATTTT. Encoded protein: CASSGGEDRFTDTQYF.